This T cell receptor beta chain was sequenced in a study of T cells after yellow fever vaccination. V gave up 1 base and J gave up 3 bases; unmatched junction bases: 2. CDR1 and CDR2 (germline): DFQATT, SNEGSKA (reference sequence). CDR3 length: 15 residues. TCRdb processed the 5' RACE reads anew with MiXCR; each CDR3 protein has one entry. The sample consists of 300,000 to 350,000 distinct CDR3 sequences, almost 4% of them appearing once. The chain carries TRBV20-1 and TRBJ2-2; 10 positions agree with TRBD1. This TCR came from a man aged 18 to 29 who received the YFV17D yellow fever vaccine. Sequences were derived from PBMCs, sampled 5 days after the yellow fever booster vaccination. The CDR3, as DNA: TGCAGTGCTAGAGTGGGACAGGGGTACACCGGGGAGCTGTTTTTT. As protein: CSARVGQGYTGELFF.